This T cell receptor beta chain was documented in a study of radiotherapy plus CTLA-4 blockade in lung cancer (dated by TCRdb to about 2018). Concerning the study at large: Objective responses occurred in more than 15% of enrolled patients, and roughly 30% achieved disease control. Broad study findings and their caveats: Increased serum interferon-beta after radiation, together with early dynamic changes in blood T cell clones, were reported to be the strongest predictors of response. TCR clones derived from tumors expanded in peripheral blood after treatment with radiotherapy and ipilimumab.

The library was prepared using the immunoSEQ multiplex PCR assay. In TCRdb, the immuneACCESS table is reduced to in-frame sequences with V and J assigned. These tables do not hold every clone; where another copy was compared, an unresolved V gene accounts for under half, and the others remain unexplained. In all, the sample holds approximately 45,000 clones, and 63% of those were seen once. Of the sample, approximately 17% falls within the top ten clones. In this study, focal radiation therapy paired with CTLA-4 blockade (ipilimumab) was tested in patients who had chemo-refractory metastatic non-small-cell lung cancer. The junction shows trimming of 6 bases on V and 8 bases on J, plus 16 bases between the germline ends. The CDR3 covers 14 residues, taking in both the cysteine and the phenylalanine. Only CDR3 DNA remains: 42 bases, in frame from the first base. The germline V gene encodes CDR1 SGHAT and CDR2 FQNNGV.

Comments on this clone: Its antigen has not been determined. No base-level quality is on record; no much larger clone is a single base apart.

Recombination linked TRBV11-2 to TRBJ1-4; the D gene is possibly TRBD1, with 6 bases matching. The TCR originated in a human donor with non-small cell lung cancer who had a partial response to radiotherapy plus ipilimumab. The source material was peripheral blood, sampled from a patient treated with radiotherapy plus ipilimumab. The base sequence is TGTGCCAGCAGGGTACAGGGCGCTGGCGAAAAACTGTTTTTT. Its translation is CASRVQGAGEKLFF.